Shown below are 19 T cell receptor beta chains from a single sample sequenced in a study of blood T cell repertoires in COVID-19. Assay: immunoSEQ multiplex PCR; the TCRdb copy retains only in-frame clones and omits some. This sample has 150,000 to 200,000 clones, with roughly nine tenths found just once. Sample: peripheral blood. These receptors all come from a man in his 70s with active or convalescent COVID-19.

The V gene is TRBV29-1, the J gene TRBJ2-1, with a possible D match to TRBD1 (6 bases). The CDR3 loop spans 14 amino acids. CDR1 is SQVTM, CDR2 ANQGSEA, per germline. As DNA, the CDR3 is TGCAGTGGCACAGGGCAATCTTCCTACAATGAGCAGTTCTTC. Its protein product is CSGTGQSSYNEQFF.

V usage is TRBV5-6 and J usage is TRBJ1-1; D is perhaps TRBD1 (6 bases). CDR1 is SGHDT and CDR2 is YYEEEE in the germline V gene. Trimming took off 1 base at V and 10 bases at J, with 11 bases between the two ends. The length of the CDR3 is 12 residues. The CDR3 bases are TGTGCCAGCAGCTTGACAGGGTTCAGAGCTTTCTTT. Translation: CASSLTGFRAFF.

This chain joins TRBV19 and TRBJ1-1; 7 nucleotides align to TRBD1. Trimming at V came to 5 bases and at J to 0 bases, leaving 6 bases not matched to a gene. The CDR3 has 15 amino acids. Germline loops: CDR1 LNHDA, CDR2 SQIVND (reference sequence). DNA of the CDR3: TGTGCCAGTAGTTCTCAGGGGGTCATGAACACTGAAGCTTTCTTT. It specifies CASSSQGVMNTEAFF. Complete variable domain (other parts from reference TRBV19 and TRBJ1-1): DGGITQSPKYLFRKEGQNVTLSCEQNLNHDAMYWYRQDPGQGLRLIYYSQIVNDFQKGDIAEGYSVSREKKESFPLTVTSAQKNPTAFYLCASSSQGVMNTEAFFGQGTRLTVV.

This clone has more than one count but fewer than ten. This rearrangement joins TRBV13 to TRBJ1-2, with D perhaps matching TRBD1 (6 bases). V lost 6 bases, J lost 7 bases, and 9 bases lay in between. The CDR3 has 11 residues. Germline values: CDR1 PRHDT, CDR2 FYEKMQ (reference sequence). CDR3 DNA: TGTGCCAGCAGGATGGGGGCTGGCTACACCTTC. The encoded protein is CASRMGAGYTF.

The CDR3: CASSIAGTGNYGYTF. CDR3 coding DNA: TGTGCCAGCAGCATCGCCGGGACAGGGAACTATGGCTACACCTTC. The chain couples TRBV7-2 to TRBJ1-2; 9 bases agree with TRBD1. Germline loops: CDR1 SGHTA, CDR2 FQGNSA. V dropped 5 bases and J dropped 2; count of bases not matched to a gene: 6. The CDR3 consists of 15 residues.

This chain joins TRBV12-3 or TRBV12-4 and TRBJ2-1; 7 bases match TRBD2. Trimming took 6 bases from V and 6 from J; bases not matched to a gene: 5. The CDR3 extends over 13 amino acids. The CDR3 loop reads CASSPGLSNEQFF. DNA for the CDR3: TGTGCCAGCAGCCCGGGACTATCCAATGAGCAGTTCTTC.

The chain couples TRBV7-9 to TRBJ1-4; weak D call: TRBD1 (5 bases). The CDR3 loop spans 15 amino acids. CDR1 and CDR2 (germline): SEHNR, FQNEAQ (reference sequence). V lost 5 bases, J lost 4 bases, and 14 bases lay in between. For the CDR3, the DNA is TGTGCCAGCAGCGCCGACAGTTGGCTTAATGAAAAACTGTTTTTT. This gives the protein CASSADSWLNEKLFF.

The rearrangement links TRBV9 to TRBJ2-3, with D possibly matching TRBD1 (6 bases). V gave up 1 base and J gave up 0 bases, with 18 bases separating them. The germline CDR1 and CDR2 sequences are SGDLS and YYNGEE. The CDR3 is 18 residues long. CDR3 amino acids: CASSVTGGQPFSTDTQYF. The CDR3 coding sequence is TGTGCCAGCAGCGTAACTGGGGGACAACCTTTTAGCACAGATACGCAGTATTTT.

The chain uses TRBV9 and TRBJ2-1, with D possibly matching TRBD2 (5 bases). V lost 7 bases and J lost 1, with 15 bases in between. Per germline, CDR1 SGDLS and CDR2 YYNGEE. The CDR3 totals 15 residues. The CDR3 nucleotides read TGTGCCAGCGGTCGCACGGGAACTTCCTACAATGAGCAGTTCTTC. Protein: CASGRTGTSYNEQFF.

The V and J genes are TRBV18 and TRBJ2-1, with D hard to call. There are 12 residues in the CDR3. V was clipped by 3 bases and J by 8 bases, with 8 bases between them. The germline V gene has CDR1 KGHSH and CDR2 LQKENI. CDR3 sequence reads: CASSPSRDEQFF. CDR3 DNA sequence: TGTGCCAGCTCACCCTCCCGGGATGAGCAGTTCTTC.

This sequence joins TRBV11-3 and TRBJ2-7, with D possibly TRBD2 on 5 matching bases. Germline CDR1 reads SGHNT; CDR2 reads YENEEA. Between the trimmed V and J ends, which lost 5 bases and 3 bases, there was a span of 17 bases. The CDR3 extends over 15 amino acids. CDR3 DNA: TGTGCCAGCAGCCCGTCGAGAGCCCGGGACTACGAGCAGTACTTC. This sequence encodes CASSPSRARDYEQYF.

The chain recombines TRBV7-2 with TRBJ1-2; TRBD1 matches at 8 bases. The CDR3 spans 16 residues. Per germline, CDR1 SGHTA and CDR2 FQGNSA. V lost 1 base to trimming and J lost 7 bases; unmatched junction nucleotides: 11. The CDR3 nucleotides read TGTGCCAGCAGCTTAGACCGGATCAGGGGGCTAGGTGGCTACACCTTC. It yields the protein CASSLDRIRGLGGYTF.

This clone was counted a single time. The chain joins TRBV5-1 to TRBJ2-7, with 7 bases matching TRBD1. The CDR3 has 14 amino acids. CDR1 and CDR2 from the germline V gene are SGHRS and YFSETQ. J lost 3 bases, V lost 5 bases, and 8 bases had no gene match. The CDR3 region is CASSSVTGVYEQYF. For the CDR3, the DNA is TGCGCCAGCAGTTCAGTAACAGGGGTCTACGAGCAGTACTTC.

The J gene is TRBJ2-3, the V gene TRBV11-2; D possibly corresponds to TRBD2 (7 bases). Trimming stripped 1 base from V and 2 bases from J, with 13 bases between. CDR1 and CDR2 (germline): SGHAT, FQNNGV. The CDR3 length is 16 residues. For the CDR3, the DNA is TGTGCCAGCAGCTTAGTCCGGGGGGCTACCACAGATACGCAGTATTTT. It translates to CASSLVRGATTDTQYF.

This clone was seen once. In nucleotides, the CDR3 is TGTGCCAGCAGTGAGGCCTACAATGGCTACACCTTC. It translates to CASSEAYNGYTF. This chain uses TRBV6-2 or TRBV6-3 with TRBJ1-2; D is unclear. The CDR3 extends over 12 amino acids. The V gene lost 5 bases and the J gene lost 6 bases, with 10 bases spanning the gap. From germline, CDR1 is MNHEY and CDR2 SVGEGT.

This clone has just one count. This chain's CDR3 is CASSQAPGQGGDTEAFF. The CDR3, as DNA: TGCGCCAGCAGCCAAGCGCCGGGACAGGGAGGAGACACTGAAGCTTTCTTT. This chain uses TRBV4-3 with TRBJ1-1; 9 bases map to TRBD1. Losses at the gene ends were 1 base for V and 3 bases for J; bases not matched to a gene: 9. This CDR3 has 17 residues. Germline V gene data show CDR1 as LGHNA and CDR2 as YSLEER.

The J gene is TRBJ2-1, the V gene TRBV6-2 or TRBV6-3, with D uncertain. There are 14 residues in the CDR3. Trimming took 5 bases from V and 6 from J, leaving 14 bases between them. The germline gives CDR1 MNHEY, CDR2 SVGEGT. CDR3 sequence (DNA): TGTGCCAGCAGTCCCCGGGTACTAACCAATGAGCAGTTCTTC. This encodes CASSPRVLTNEQFF.

The genes are TRBV7-8 and TRBJ1-5; 7 positions match TRBD1. Trimming took 5 bases from V and 7 from J; bases not matched to a gene: 5. CDR1 SGHVS and CDR2 FQNEAQ come from the germline V gene. The CDR3 contains 13 residues. CDR3 protein: CASSVVQGQPQHF. The DNA for the CDR3 is TGTGCCAGCAGCGTCGTACAGGGGCAGCCCCAGCATTTT.

The chain joins TRBV5-1 to TRBJ1-5, with TRBD1 identical over 9 bases. Germline V gene lookup returns CDR1 SGHRS and CDR2 YFSETQ. The length of the CDR3 is 15 residues. The J segment lost 4 bases and the V segment lost 4 bases, leaving 6 bases of the junction unmatched. The CDR3 DNA follows: TGCGCCAGCAGCCCTGGGACAGGGATAAATCAGCCCCAGCATTTT. This gives the protein CASSPGTGINQPQHF.